What follows is one TCR beta chain and its context. Its antigen target is currently unknown. Per-base quality was not reported, and no clone a single base away is much larger than it. The V and J ends are trimmed by 4 bases and 11 bases, leaving 14 bases between them. The CDR3 sequence holds 12 residues, the cysteine and phenylalanine included. Here the CDR3 DNA is all that survives: 36 bases in frame from base 1. Based on the germline V gene (reference sequence), the CDR1 and CDR2 sequences are SEHNR and FQNEAQ. Library preparation employed RT-PCR. Instrument on record: NextSeq 550. TCRdb cleaned the public reads at Q25 with fastp, built clones with MiXCR and kept in-frame beta chains. Rows merge per CDR3 protein into single entries with the most common DNA and genes. Counted in this sample were roughly 190,000 distinct CDR3 sequences; 41% of them appeared once. The biggest ten clones account for 33% of the sample.

These data come from a study of patients and donors after allogeneic stem cell transplantation (dated by TCRdb to 2018 to 2021). Sequencing input: blood, either unsorted or a sorted T cell fraction (not recorded which). Recombination linked TRBV7-9 to TRBJ1-1; matching of 6 bases hints at TRBD1 as the D gene. The receptor's source is a human donor who was either an allogeneic HSCT recipient or a stem cell or donor lymphocyte infusion donor (not recorded which). It is not recorded whose cells these are; they may come from a transplant donor. The CDR3 reads as follows: CASSSEGGQAFF. The DNA reads TGTGCCAGCAGCTCCGAGGGGGGGCAGGCTTTCTTT.